This record looks at one T cell receptor (beta chain) sequence and its context. This clone's antigen is unknown. No much larger clone exists at a distance of one base, and base qualities are not known. TCRbeta CDR3 regions were amplified from genomic DNA using the immunoSEQ Assay, a bias-controlled multiplex PCR. The study's own analysis went as follows. Within the assay, amplification of reference gene primers was used to estimate how many nucleated cells each sample contained. To quantify the absolute abundance of each unique TCRbeta CDR3 rearrangement, sequence reads were collapsed and filtered. For each sample, productive Simpson clonality was calculated as the square root of Simpson's diversity index over productive rearrangements. TCRdb stores this immuneACCESS table with in-frame sequences only. Part of the clones is absent; in the studies checked, under half of the shortfall reflects unresolved V genes, and no reason is known for the rest. V and J calls and clone size are as listed in that table; D and trimming were resolved from the DNA. Present in this sample are about 300,000 clones, 85% to 90% of which were seen just once. The ten biggest clones cover more than 9% of the sample.

These data originate in a study of blood T cell repertoires in COVID-19 (dated by TCRdb to between 2020 and 2021). General notes on the study: Samples covering the acute and convalescent phases of COVID-19 were provided by collaborators in the United States, Italy and Spain. Nearly every sample came with metadata listing a de-identified subject ID, COVID-19 status, age in years and sex. Where available, HLA class I and class II types were taken from metadata supplied by the sample provider and were not determined by assay-based typing. Deeply sampled blood TCRbeta repertoires from subjects exposed to, actively infected with, or recovered from COVID-19 were included in the dataset. The material from the prospective study consisted of cDNA or gDNA derived from T cells, B-cell-depleted T cells, or PBMCs. A freely available public database, intended as a resource for researchers studying the immune response to SARS-CoV-2, is where the repertoires were released. The samples were drawn from two sources: the first 160 participants of the ongoing ImmuneRACE study, and some 1,300 subjects contributed by 6 global collaborators.

Results the study describes overall, beyond this receptor: Clinical and demographic metadata were provided uncurated, with the amount varying by source and participant.

The CDR1 and CDR2 encoded by the germline V gene are SQVTM and ANQGSEA. The cysteine opens and the phenylalanine closes a CDR3 of 14 amino acids. Kept here is only the CDR3 DNA, which spans 42 bases and is read in frame from base 1. Germline trimming: 7 bases from V, 1 base from J; junction bases outside gene matches: 6. In the prospective study, participants were about 18 to 100 years old, resided in about two dozen geographic areas of the United States, and were enrolled through a virtual design. In the prospective study, cohorts were assigned on the basis of participant-reported clinical history obtained from a screening survey and a study questionnaire. For ImmuneRACE Cohort 3, a participant was defined as recovered based on two consecutive negative NP/OP PCR tests, clearance by a healthcare professional, or resolution of symptoms. In the prospective study, mobile phlebotomists collected whole blood, serum and a nasopharyngeal or oropharyngeal swab from each participant. Over a roughly 2-month period, participants in the prospective study had the option of providing additional blood draws and questionnaires. Before DNA extraction, blood samples from the prospective study were shipped at room temperature or frozen.

The rearranged chain carries TRBV29-1 and TRBJ2-3, and 9 junctional nucleotides match TRBD2. The material sequenced was PBMCs or T cells enriched from blood (not recorded which). This receptor was identified in a young woman who had recovered from COVID-19. The nucleotide sequence is given as TGCAGCGCTAGAATAGCGGGAGGCACAGATACGCAGTATTTT. The resulting protein is CSARIAGGTDTQYF.